This T cell receptor beta chain stems from a study of CD8 T cells in Susac syndrome. The CDR3 has 16 amino acids. V gave up 2 bases and J gave up 2 bases, with 13 bases separating them. Germline V gene data show CDR1 as MGHRA and CDR2 as YSYEKL. The RNA, roughly 0.45 to 1 ug, was put through reverse transcription using random hexamers. TCRdb ran MiXCR on the immunoSEQ multiplex PCR reads and lists one entry per CDR3 protein. This table has a few hundred thousand distinct CDR3 sequences, approximately 91% appearing once. The rearrangement uses TRBV4-1 and TRBJ1-3; a possible D gene is TRBD1 (5 bases). The receptor's source is a human donor with multiple sclerosis. Sequences were obtained from CD8+ T cells from PBMCs. CDR3 protein: CASSQPHGTPGNTIYF. The CDR3 DNA reads as TGCGCCAGCAGCCAACCCCACGGGACTCCTGGAAACACCATATATTTT.